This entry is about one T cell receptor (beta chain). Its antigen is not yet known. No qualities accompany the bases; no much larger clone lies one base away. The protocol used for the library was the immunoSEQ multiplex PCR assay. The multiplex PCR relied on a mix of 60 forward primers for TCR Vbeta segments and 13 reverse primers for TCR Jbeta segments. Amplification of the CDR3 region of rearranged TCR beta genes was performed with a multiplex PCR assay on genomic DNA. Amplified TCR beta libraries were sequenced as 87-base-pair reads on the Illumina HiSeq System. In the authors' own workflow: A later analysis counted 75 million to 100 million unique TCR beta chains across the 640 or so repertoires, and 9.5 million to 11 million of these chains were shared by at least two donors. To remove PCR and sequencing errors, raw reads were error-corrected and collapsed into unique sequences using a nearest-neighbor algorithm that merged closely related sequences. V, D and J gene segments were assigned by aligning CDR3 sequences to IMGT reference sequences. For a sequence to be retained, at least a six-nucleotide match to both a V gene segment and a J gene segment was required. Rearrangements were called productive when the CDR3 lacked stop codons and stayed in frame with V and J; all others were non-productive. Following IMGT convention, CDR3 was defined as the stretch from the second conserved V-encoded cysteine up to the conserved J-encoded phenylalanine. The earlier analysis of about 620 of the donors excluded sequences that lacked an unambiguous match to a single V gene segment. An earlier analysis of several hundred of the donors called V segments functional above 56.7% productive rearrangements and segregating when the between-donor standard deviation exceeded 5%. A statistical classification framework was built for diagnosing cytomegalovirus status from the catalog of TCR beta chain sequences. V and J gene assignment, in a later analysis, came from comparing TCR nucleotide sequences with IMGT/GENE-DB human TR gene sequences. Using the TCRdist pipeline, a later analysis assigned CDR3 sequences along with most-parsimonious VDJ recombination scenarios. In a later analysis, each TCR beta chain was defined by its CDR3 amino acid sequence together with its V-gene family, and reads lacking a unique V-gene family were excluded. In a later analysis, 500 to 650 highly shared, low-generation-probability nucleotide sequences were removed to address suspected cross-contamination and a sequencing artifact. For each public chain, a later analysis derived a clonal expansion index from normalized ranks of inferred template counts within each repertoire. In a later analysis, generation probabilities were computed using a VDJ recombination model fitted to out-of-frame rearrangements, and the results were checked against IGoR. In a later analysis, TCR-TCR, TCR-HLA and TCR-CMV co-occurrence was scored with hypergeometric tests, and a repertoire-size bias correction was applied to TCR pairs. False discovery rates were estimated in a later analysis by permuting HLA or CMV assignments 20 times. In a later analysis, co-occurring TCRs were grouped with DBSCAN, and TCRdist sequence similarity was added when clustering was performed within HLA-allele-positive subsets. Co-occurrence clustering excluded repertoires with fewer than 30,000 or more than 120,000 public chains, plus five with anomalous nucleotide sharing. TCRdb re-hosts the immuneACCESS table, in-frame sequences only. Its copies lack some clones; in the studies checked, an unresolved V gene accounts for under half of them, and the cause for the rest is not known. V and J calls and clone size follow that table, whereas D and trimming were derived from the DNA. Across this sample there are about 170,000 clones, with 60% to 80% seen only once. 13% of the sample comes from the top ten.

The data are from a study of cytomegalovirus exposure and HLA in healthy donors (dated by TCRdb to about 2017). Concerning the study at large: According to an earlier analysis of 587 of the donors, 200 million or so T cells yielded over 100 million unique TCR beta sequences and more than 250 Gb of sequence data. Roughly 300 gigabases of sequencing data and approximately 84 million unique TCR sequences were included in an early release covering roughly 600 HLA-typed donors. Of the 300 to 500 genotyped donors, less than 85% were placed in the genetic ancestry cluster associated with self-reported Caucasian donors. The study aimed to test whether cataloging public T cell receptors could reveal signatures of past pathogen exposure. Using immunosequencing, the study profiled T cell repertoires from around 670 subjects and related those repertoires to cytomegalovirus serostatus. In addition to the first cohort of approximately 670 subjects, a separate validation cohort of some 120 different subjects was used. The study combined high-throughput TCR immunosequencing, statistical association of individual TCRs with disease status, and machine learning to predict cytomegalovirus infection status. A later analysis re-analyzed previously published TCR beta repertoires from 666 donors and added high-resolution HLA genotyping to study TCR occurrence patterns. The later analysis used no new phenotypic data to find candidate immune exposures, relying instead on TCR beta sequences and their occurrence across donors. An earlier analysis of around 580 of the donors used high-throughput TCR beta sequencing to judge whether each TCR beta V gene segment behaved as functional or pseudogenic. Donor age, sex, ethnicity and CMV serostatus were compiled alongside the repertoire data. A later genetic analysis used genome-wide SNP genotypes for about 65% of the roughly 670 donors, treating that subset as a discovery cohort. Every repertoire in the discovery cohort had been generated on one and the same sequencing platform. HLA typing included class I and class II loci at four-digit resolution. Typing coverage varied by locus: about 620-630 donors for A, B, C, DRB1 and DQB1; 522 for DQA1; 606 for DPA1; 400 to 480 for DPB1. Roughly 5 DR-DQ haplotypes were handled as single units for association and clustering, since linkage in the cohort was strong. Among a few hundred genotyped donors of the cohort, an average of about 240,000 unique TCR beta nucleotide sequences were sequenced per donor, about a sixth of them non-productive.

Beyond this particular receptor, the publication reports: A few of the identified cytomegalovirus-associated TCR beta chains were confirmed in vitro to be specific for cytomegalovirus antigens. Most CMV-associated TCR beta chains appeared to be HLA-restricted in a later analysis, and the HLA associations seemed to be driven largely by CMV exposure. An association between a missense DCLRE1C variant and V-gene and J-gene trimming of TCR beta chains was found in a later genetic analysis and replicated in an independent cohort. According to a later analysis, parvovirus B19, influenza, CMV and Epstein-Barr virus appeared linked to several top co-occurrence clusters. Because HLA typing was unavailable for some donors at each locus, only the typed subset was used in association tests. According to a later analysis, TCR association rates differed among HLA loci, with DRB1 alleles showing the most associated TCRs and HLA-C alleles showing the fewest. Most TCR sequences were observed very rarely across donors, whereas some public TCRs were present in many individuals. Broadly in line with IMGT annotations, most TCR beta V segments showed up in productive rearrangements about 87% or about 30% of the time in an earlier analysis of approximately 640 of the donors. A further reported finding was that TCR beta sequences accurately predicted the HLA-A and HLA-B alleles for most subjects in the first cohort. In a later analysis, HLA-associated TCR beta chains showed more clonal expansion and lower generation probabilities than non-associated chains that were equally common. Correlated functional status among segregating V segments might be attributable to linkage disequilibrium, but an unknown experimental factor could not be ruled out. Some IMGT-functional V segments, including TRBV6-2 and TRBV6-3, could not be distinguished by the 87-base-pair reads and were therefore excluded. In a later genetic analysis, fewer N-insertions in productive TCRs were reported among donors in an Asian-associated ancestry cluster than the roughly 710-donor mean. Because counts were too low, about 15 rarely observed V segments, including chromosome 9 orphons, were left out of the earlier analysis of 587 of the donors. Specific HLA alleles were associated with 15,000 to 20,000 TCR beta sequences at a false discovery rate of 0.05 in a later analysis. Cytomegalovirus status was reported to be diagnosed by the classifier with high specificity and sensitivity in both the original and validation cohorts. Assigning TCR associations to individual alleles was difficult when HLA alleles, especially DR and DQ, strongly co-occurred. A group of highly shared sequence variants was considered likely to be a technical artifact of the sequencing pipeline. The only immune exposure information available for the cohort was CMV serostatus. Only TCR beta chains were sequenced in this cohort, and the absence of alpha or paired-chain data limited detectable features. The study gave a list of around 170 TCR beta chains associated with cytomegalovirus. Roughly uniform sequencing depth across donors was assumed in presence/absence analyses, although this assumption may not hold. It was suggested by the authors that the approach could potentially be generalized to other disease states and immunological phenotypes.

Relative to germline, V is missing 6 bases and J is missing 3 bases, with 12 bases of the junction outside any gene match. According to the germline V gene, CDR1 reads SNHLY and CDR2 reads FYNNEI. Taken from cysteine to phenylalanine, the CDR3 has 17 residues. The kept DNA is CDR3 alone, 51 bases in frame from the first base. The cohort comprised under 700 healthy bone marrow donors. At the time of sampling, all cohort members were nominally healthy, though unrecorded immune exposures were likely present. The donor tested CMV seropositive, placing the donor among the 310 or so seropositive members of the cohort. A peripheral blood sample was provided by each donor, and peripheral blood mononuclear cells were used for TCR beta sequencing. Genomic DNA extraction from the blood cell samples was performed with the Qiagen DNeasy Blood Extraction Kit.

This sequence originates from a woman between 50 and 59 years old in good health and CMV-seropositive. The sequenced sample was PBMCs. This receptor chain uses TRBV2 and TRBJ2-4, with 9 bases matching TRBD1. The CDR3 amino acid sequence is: CASRAMRDRAHKNIQYF. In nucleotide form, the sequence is TGTGCCAGCAGAGCCATGAGGGACAGGGCACACAAAAACATTCAGTACTTC.